The 11 T cell receptor beta chains given below trace back to one sample, sequenced in a study of technical replicates of blood from a handful of donors. Using immunoSEQ multiplex PCR, the repertoire was profiled, and TCRdb retains in-frame clones only, with some absent. The table includes tens of thousands of clones, about 95% detected once. The specimen sequenced was T cells isolated from PBMCs. The receptors shown here come from a human donor in good health.

V and J are TRBV6-1 and TRBJ1-5; D ambiguous. In germline, CDR1 is MNHNS, CDR2 SASEGT. CDR3 length equals 17 residues. V gave up 0 bases and J gave up 6 bases, with 18 bases separating them. DNA of the CDR3: TGTGCCAGCAGTGAAGCTTGGTGGCCCGAAGCAGGTCAGCCCCAGCATTTT. This sequence encodes CASSEAWWPEAGQPQHF.

This clone was detected only once. CDR3 residues: CASSQGRGTRTYNEQFF. The DNA for the CDR3 is TGCGCCAGCAGCCAAGGAAGGGGGACTAGGACCTACAATGAGCAGTTCTTC. The V and J genes are TRBV4-1 and TRBJ2-1, with 8 bases lining up with TRBD2. Germline V gene sequence: CDR1 MGHRA, CDR2 YSYEKL. The CDR3 contains 17 residues. Unmatched junction bases numbered 7, after V lost 1 base and J lost 2 bases.

The V gene is TRBV29-1, the J gene TRBJ2-7, with TRBD1 matching 9 bases. This CDR3 contains 14 residues. V was pared by 6 bases and J by 5 bases, with 11 bases of the junction left unmatched. Germline assignment: CDR1 SQVTM and CDR2 ANQGSEA. CDR3 sequence reads: CSVLRTGDENEQYF. CDR3 DNA: TGCAGCGTGCTGCGGACAGGGGATGAGAACGAGCAGTACTTC.

J is TRBJ2-3 and V is TRBV7-3, with D possibly TRBD2 on 5 matching bases. The CDR3 is 20 amino acids. The germline gives CDR1 SGHTA, CDR2 FQGTGA. Trimming removed 6 bases from V and 0 bases from J, with 28 bases in between. The CDR3 sequence is CASSDGPGKNHQTSTDTQYF. The CDR3 DNA sequence: TGTGCCAGCAGTGACGGTCCGGGAAAAAATCATCAAACTAGCACAGATACGCAGTATTTT.

The rearrangement uses TRBV9 and TRBJ2-5; 7 positions agree with TRBD1. The CDR3 is 18 residues long. The trim removed 3 bases at V and 1 base at J, leaving 15 bases unmatched. Germline V lookup: CDR1 SGDLS, CDR2 YYNGEE. The CDR3 reads CASSANRDSLRFQETQYF. CDR3 sequence (DNA): TGTGCCAGCAGCGCCAACCGGGACAGCCTTCGATTCCAAGAGACCCAGTACTTC.

The genes are TRBV13 and TRBJ2-7; TRBD2 might be the D (5 bases). CDR1 and CDR2 (germline): PRHDT, FYEKMQ (reference sequence). CDR3 length equals 14 residues. The ends were cut back, 3 bases at V and 0 bases at J, with 9 bases in the middle. The DNA of the CDR3 is TGTGCCAGCAGCTTTCTTAGCGACTCCTACGAGCAGTACTTC. This translates into CASSFLSDSYEQYF.

The chain uses TRBV7-2 and TRBJ2-3; TRBD2 matches at 8 bases. The CDR3 totals 16 residues. The germline CDR1 and CDR2 sequences are SGHTA and FQGNSA. V was pared by 0 bases and J by 0 bases, with 2 bases of the junction left unmatched. The CDR3 is CASSLAIAGSTDTQYF. The DNA of the CDR3 is TGTGCCAGCAGCTTAGCTATAGCGGGGAGCACAGATACGCAGTATTTT. The complete variable domain, with remaining parts taken from reference TRBV7-2 and TRBJ2-3, reads GAGVSQSPSNKVTEKGKDVELRCDPISGHTALYWYRQSLGQGLEFLIYFQGNSAPDKSGLPSDRFSAERTGGSVSTLTIQRTQQEDSAVYLCASSLAIAGSTDTQYFGPGTRLTVL.

This clone appeared once. The V gene is TRBV5-1, the J gene TRBJ2-7; 11 nucleotides align to TRBD2. Germline V gene lookup returns CDR1 SGHRS and CDR2 YFSETQ. J lost 2 bases, V lost 0 bases, and 4 bases had no gene match. The CDR3 loop spans 16 amino acids. CDR3 nucleotides: TGCGCCAGCAGCTTGGTAGCGGGAGGGCCGCCCTACGAGCAGTACTTC. This gives the protein CASSLVAGGPPYEQYF.

The genes are TRBV20-1 and TRBJ2-3, with D unresolved. This CDR3 has 10 residues. The germline V gene encodes CDR1 DFQATT and CDR2 SNEGSKA (reference sequence). Trimming shortened V by 2 bases and J by 10 bases, and 7 bases separated the two germline ends. CDR3 amino acids: CSARKEAQYF. The DNA for the CDR3 is TGCAGTGCTAGAAAAGAGGCGCAGTATTTT.

The V gene is TRBV9, the J gene TRBJ2-5; tentatively, D is TRBD2 (7 bases). The CDR3 spans 14 residues. V was trimmed by 2 bases and J by 5 bases, leaving 13 bases between them. Germline loops: CDR1 SGDLS, CDR2 YYNGEE. The CDR3 spells CASSVGGARETQYF. For the CDR3, the DNA is TGTGCCAGCAGCGTTGGGGGGGCTCGGGAGACCCAGTACTTC.

The rearrangement uses TRBV7-6 and TRBJ2-1; tentative D call: TRBD2 (5 bases). Germline CDR1 reads SGHVS; CDR2 reads FNYEAQ. With 5 bases removed from V and 0 bases from J, the gap between germline ends came to 14 bases. CDR3 length equals 16 residues. CDR3 DNA sequence: TGTGCCAGCAGCCTAGGACTTTCCAGCTCCTACAATGAGCAGTTCTTC. It yields the protein CASSLGLSSSYNEQFF.